This is a list of T cell receptor beta chains from one sample in a study of CD8 T cells in ankylosing spondylitis. TCRdb passed the 5' RACE reads through MiXCR, listing each CDR3 protein once. The data show about 240,000 distinct CDR3 sequences, approximately 12% seen once. Sequencing used blood, either unsorted or a sorted T cell fraction (not recorded which). These receptors originate from a male donor with ankylosing spondylitis or in good health (not recorded which). CDR3s include the opening cysteine and the closing phenylalanine or tryptophan. The order of the fields is CDR3 DNA, CDR3 protein, V gene, clone size, D gene, J gene. The D gene is left open where the match is weak. Only part of the rows carry a size: once, few, many, or a class if the clone is expanded.

cdr3_nt: TGTGCCAGCAGTGAACGGGCCTCATCAGGTCCTACTGAAGCTTTCTTT
cdr3_aa: CASSERASSGPTEAFF
v_call: TRBV25-1
clone_size: many
d_call: -
j_call: TRBJ1-1

cdr3_nt: TGTGCCAGCAGTTACTCGACGACAGGGGATTTGCAGACCCAGTACTTC
cdr3_aa: CASSYSTTGDLQTQYF
v_call: TRBV6-5
clone_size: many
d_call: TRBD1
j_call: TRBJ2-5

cdr3_nt: TGCGCCAGCAGCTTGGTAGGACAGGGCTACGAGCAGTACTTC
cdr3_aa: CASSLVGQGYEQYF
v_call: TRBV5-1
clone_size: many
d_call: TRBD1
j_call: TRBJ2-7

cdr3_nt: TGTGCCAGCAGCCAAGGTGACGCTAGCTCCTACAATGAGCAGTTCTTC
cdr3_aa: CASSQGDASSYNEQFF
v_call: TRBV3-1
clone_size: -
d_call: -
j_call: TRBJ2-1

cdr3_nt: TGTGCCACCGGGAAGGACAGGGGGCCCGCAGATACGCAGTATTTT
cdr3_aa: CATGKDRGPADTQYF
v_call: TRBV15
clone_size: many
d_call: TRBD1
j_call: TRBJ2-3

cdr3_nt: TGCAGTGCCACCGATAGCGGGAGCTCCTACGAGCAGTACTTC
cdr3_aa: CSATDSGSSYEQYF
v_call: TRBV20-1
clone_size: many
d_call: TRBD2
j_call: TRBJ2-7

cdr3_nt: TGCGCCAGCAGCGTCGACAGGGTAGGCGAAAAACTGTTTTTT
cdr3_aa: CASSVDRVGEKLFF
v_call: TRBV5-1
clone_size: many
d_call: TRBD1
j_call: TRBJ1-4

cdr3_nt: TGTGCCAGTGGGGCATCGGGGGCGAATGGCTACACCTTC
cdr3_aa: CASGASGANGYTF
v_call: TRBV2
clone_size: -
d_call: -
j_call: TRBJ1-2

cdr3_nt: TGCAGTGCTAGACTAGAAGGACAGGGGTTCAATCAGCCCCAGCATTTT
cdr3_aa: CSARLEGQGFNQPQHF
v_call: TRBV20-1
clone_size: many
d_call: TRBD1
j_call: TRBJ1-5

cdr3_nt: TGCAGTGCAACTCACAGGTCCCGACTGGTCTACGAGCAGTACTTC
cdr3_aa: CSATHRSRLVYEQYF
v_call: TRBV20-1
clone_size: many
d_call: -
j_call: TRBJ2-7

cdr3_nt: TGTGCCAGCAGCGTATCAGGGGTAGCCAAAAACATTCAGTACTTC
cdr3_aa: CASSVSGVAKNIQYF
v_call: TRBV9
clone_size: many
d_call: -
j_call: TRBJ2-4

cdr3_nt: TGCAGCGGGGGGGACAGGAGCACCGGGGAGCTGTTTTTT
cdr3_aa: CSGGDRSTGELFF
v_call: TRBV29-1
clone_size: many
d_call: TRBD1
j_call: TRBJ2-2

cdr3_nt: TGTGCCAGCAGTCCACAGAGGGGAGGACCTGAAGCTTTCTTT
cdr3_aa: CASSPQRGGPEAFF
v_call: TRBV12-3/TRBV12-4
clone_size: many
d_call: -
j_call: TRBJ1-1

cdr3_nt: TGTGCCAGCAGCCCGCCAACTCCGCGGAATGAGCAGTTCTTC
cdr3_aa: CASSPPTPRNEQFF
v_call: TRBV5-6
clone_size: many
d_call: -
j_call: TRBJ2-1

cdr3_nt: TGTGCCACCTGCCCCCCCTCCGAGACAGGCAGCTCCTACGAGCAGTACTTC
cdr3_aa: CATCPPSETGSSYEQYF
v_call: TRBV3-1
clone_size: -
d_call: -
j_call: TRBJ2-7

cdr3_nt: TGCGCCAGCAGCCCCACCGTGACTAGCGGCAATACCTACGAGCAGTACTTC
cdr3_aa: CASSPTVTSGNTYEQYF
v_call: TRBV5-1
clone_size: many
d_call: TRBD2
j_call: TRBJ2-7

cdr3_nt: TGTGCCAGCGCATCTCTGACTAGCGGGGTTTACAATGAGCAGTTCTTC
cdr3_aa: CASASLTSGVYNEQFF
v_call: TRBV11-2
clone_size: -
d_call: TRBD2
j_call: TRBJ2-1

cdr3_nt: TGTGCCAGCAGGTGCAGTCCCACTGGGGCCAACGTCCTGACTTTC
cdr3_aa: CASRCSPTGANVLTF
v_call: TRBV6-5
clone_size: many
d_call: -
j_call: TRBJ2-6

cdr3_nt: TGTGCCAACGACAGGCGGGCCAAACAAGAGACCCAGTACTTC
cdr3_aa: CANDRRAKQETQYF
v_call: TRBV10-3
clone_size: many
d_call: -
j_call: TRBJ2-5

cdr3_nt: TGTGCCAGCAGCTCTGGGAGGCAGAACACTGAAGCTTTCTTT
cdr3_aa: CASSSGRQNTEAFF
v_call: TRBV7-9
clone_size: few
d_call: -
j_call: TRBJ1-1

cdr3_nt: TGTGCCAGCAGCTTAGCGCTAATTGACAGTACCAACTATGGCTACACCTTC
cdr3_aa: CASSLALIDSTNYGYTF
v_call: TRBV7-9
clone_size: few
d_call: -
j_call: TRBJ1-2

cdr3_nt: TGCGCCAGCAGCTTGGGAGGGGGCGACTTCTACGAGCAGTACTTC
cdr3_aa: CASSLGGGDFYEQYF
v_call: TRBV5-1
clone_size: -
d_call: TRBD1
j_call: TRBJ2-7

cdr3_nt: TGTGCCAGCAGTTCAGGACTAGCGGGGGGGCTCGAGACCCAGTACTTC
cdr3_aa: CASSSGLAGGLETQYF
v_call: TRBV12-3/TRBV12-4
clone_size: many
d_call: TRBD2
j_call: TRBJ2-5

cdr3_nt: TGCAGTGCTAGACGGGGACTACAAGAGACCCAGTACTTC
cdr3_aa: CSARRGLQETQYF
v_call: TRBV20-1
clone_size: many
d_call: TRBD2
j_call: TRBJ2-5

cdr3_nt: TGCGCCAGCAGCTTGGGGCTAGCGCTCGATACGCAGTATTTT
cdr3_aa: CASSLGLALDTQYF
v_call: TRBV5-1
clone_size: many
d_call: -
j_call: TRBJ2-3

cdr3_nt: TGCGCCAGCAAGGGGAACGCGGGAGGCTTCTACGAGCAGTACTTC
cdr3_aa: CASKGNAGGFYEQYF
v_call: TRBV5-1
clone_size: many
d_call: TRBD2
j_call: TRBJ2-7

cdr3_nt: TGCGCCAGCAGCTTGGCGGGAGGACTGGGTACGCAGTATTTT
cdr3_aa: CASSLAGGLGTQYF
v_call: TRBV5-1
clone_size: -
d_call: TRBD2
j_call: TRBJ2-3

cdr3_nt: TGTGCCAGCTCGCACTCCGACTCTGGAAACACCATATATTTT
cdr3_aa: CASSHSDSGNTIYF
v_call: TRBV18
clone_size: -
d_call: -
j_call: TRBJ1-3

cdr3_nt: TGCGCCAGCAGCTACCCCGAGGTAGCGGGGGGGCTGATCTCCTACAATGAGCAGTTCTTC
cdr3_aa: CASSYPEVAGGLISYNEQFF
v_call: TRBV5-1
clone_size: -
d_call: TRBD2
j_call: TRBJ2-1

cdr3_nt: TGTGCCAGCAGCCAAGGACAGGGTCTTCATTCACCCCTCCACTTT
cdr3_aa: CASSQGQGLHSPLHF
v_call: TRBV3-1
clone_size: many
d_call: TRBD1
j_call: TRBJ1-6

cdr3_nt: TGTGCCAGCAGCCCCGGGTCCTACAATGAGCAGTTCTTC
cdr3_aa: CASSPGSYNEQFF
v_call: TRBV3-1
clone_size: many
d_call: -
j_call: TRBJ2-1

cdr3_nt: TGTGCCAGCAGCTTACCGACGGGGGGCCAATACAATGAGCAGTTCTTC
cdr3_aa: CASSLPTGGQYNEQFF
v_call: TRBV7-9
clone_size: -
d_call: -
j_call: TRBJ2-1

cdr3_nt: TGTGCCAGCAGCTTATTTTTATCCCCTTATCGGCGACAGGGCAGCACAGATACGCAGTATTTT
cdr3_aa: CASSLFLSPYRRQGSTDTQYF
v_call: TRBV11-2
clone_size: many
d_call: TRBD1
j_call: TRBJ2-3

cdr3_nt: TGCAGTTCTCCCGCCCTAGCCTCAGGGCGGGAGCAGTACTTC
cdr3_aa: CSSPALASGREQYF
v_call: TRBV20-1
clone_size: -
d_call: -
j_call: TRBJ2-7

cdr3_nt: TGCGCCAGCAGCACCTCGGTGGCTGGGACAAGGGGTCCCCGCGTGACCTACAATGAGCAGTTCTTC
cdr3_aa: CASSTSVAGTRGPRVTYNEQFF
v_call: TRBV5-1
clone_size: few
d_call: -
j_call: TRBJ2-1

cdr3_nt: TGTGCCAGCAGCTTAGCTAAGGGGCTCACAGATACGCAGTATTTT
cdr3_aa: CASSLAKGLTDTQYF
v_call: TRBV7-2
clone_size: many
d_call: -
j_call: TRBJ2-3

cdr3_nt: TGCAGCGCGGTGACAGGGCAATTGGGAGATACGCAGTATTTT
cdr3_aa: CSAVTGQLGDTQYF
v_call: TRBV29-1
clone_size: -
d_call: TRBD1
j_call: TRBJ2-3

cdr3_nt: TGCGCCAGCAGCTTCGAGGTCGGTAGAGCAAACGAGCAGTACTTC
cdr3_aa: CASSFEVGRANEQYF
v_call: TRBV5-1
clone_size: many
d_call: -
j_call: TRBJ2-7

cdr3_nt: TGCAGTGCTCTAGGAGCTGATACGCAGTATTTT
cdr3_aa: CSALGADTQYF
v_call: TRBV20-1
clone_size: many
d_call: -
j_call: TRBJ2-3

cdr3_nt: TGCAGCGCCCAGGGGGCTAACTATGGCTACACCTTC
cdr3_aa: CSAQGANYGYTF
v_call: TRBV29-1
clone_size: many
d_call: TRBD1
j_call: TRBJ1-2

cdr3_nt: TGCAGCGTTGAAGAATGGACGACGGGGGACTATGGCTACACCTTC
cdr3_aa: CSVEEWTTGDYGYTF
v_call: TRBV29-1
clone_size: many
d_call: -
j_call: TRBJ1-2

cdr3_nt: TGCAGTGCTAGAGGACAGGCCAAAAACATTCAGTACTTC
cdr3_aa: CSARGQAKNIQYF
v_call: TRBV20-1
clone_size: few
d_call: -
j_call: TRBJ2-4

cdr3_nt: TGCGCCAGCAGCGGTGGGACTGAAGCTTTCTTT
cdr3_aa: CASSGGTEAFF
v_call: TRBV5-1
clone_size: many
d_call: -
j_call: TRBJ1-1

cdr3_nt: TGTGCCAGTAGTATGGACAGAAAAACGGAGCAGTACTTC
cdr3_aa: CASSMDRKTEQYF
v_call: TRBV19
clone_size: -
d_call: -
j_call: TRBJ2-7

cdr3_nt: TGCGCCAGCAGTTCCGTCGGGGTCTCTGGAAACACCATATATTTT
cdr3_aa: CASSSVGVSGNTIYF
v_call: TRBV5-1
clone_size: many
d_call: -
j_call: TRBJ1-3

cdr3_nt: TGTGCCAGCAGCTTAGTATGGTCAAAAGGGACCGGGGAGCTGTTTTTT
cdr3_aa: CASSLVWSKGTGELFF
v_call: TRBV11-2
clone_size: -
d_call: -
j_call: TRBJ2-2

cdr3_nt: TGTGCCAGCAGCGCGACAGGGGTTGTTGAGCAGTTCTTC
cdr3_aa: CASSATGVVEQFF
v_call: TRBV5-5
clone_size: few
d_call: TRBD1
j_call: TRBJ2-1

cdr3_nt: TGTGCCATCAGTGAATTAGGTAACGAGCAGTACTTC
cdr3_aa: CAISELGNEQYF
v_call: TRBV10-3
clone_size: many
d_call: -
j_call: TRBJ2-7

cdr3_nt: TGCGCCAGCAGCTCAATCGGGGGGACTAGCGGGAGCTCCTACAATGAGCAGTTCTTC
cdr3_aa: CASSSIGGTSGSSYNEQFF
v_call: TRBV5-1
clone_size: many
d_call: TRBD2
j_call: TRBJ2-1

cdr3_nt: TGCGCCAGCAGCTTGGATTCAGCCGCGAACACTGAAGCTTTCTTT
cdr3_aa: CASSLDSAANTEAFF
v_call: TRBV5-1
clone_size: many
d_call: -
j_call: TRBJ1-1

cdr3_nt: TGTGCCAGCAGACGACCGACCGGGAGTGGCTACACCTTC
cdr3_aa: CASRRPTGSGYTF
v_call: TRBV28
clone_size: many
d_call: -
j_call: TRBJ1-2

cdr3_nt: TGCGCCAGCAGCTTGGAGGGGATCTATGGCTACACCTTC
cdr3_aa: CASSLEGIYGYTF
v_call: TRBV5-1
clone_size: many
d_call: -
j_call: TRBJ1-2

cdr3_nt: TGTGCCAGCAGTCTACCCCTGACTAGCAGCACTGAAGCTTTCTTT
cdr3_aa: CASSLPLTSSTEAFF
v_call: TRBV12-3/TRBV12-4
clone_size: many
d_call: -
j_call: TRBJ1-1

cdr3_nt: TGTGCCAGCAGCTTAGGGACTAGCGGGAGACAACCCTACGAGCAGTACTTC
cdr3_aa: CASSLGTSGRQPYEQYF
v_call: TRBV7-2
clone_size: -
d_call: TRBD2
j_call: TRBJ2-7

cdr3_nt: TGTGCCAGCAGCTTACGACTAGCGGGGAACACCGGGGAGCTGTTTTTT
cdr3_aa: CASSLRLAGNTGELFF
v_call: TRBV11-3
clone_size: few
d_call: TRBD2
j_call: TRBJ2-2

cdr3_nt: TGCGCCAGCAGCTTGGTACTGGATACTAGCACAGATACGCAGTATTTT
cdr3_aa: CASSLVLDTSTDTQYF
v_call: TRBV5-1
clone_size: many
d_call: -
j_call: TRBJ2-3

cdr3_nt: TGTGCCAGCAGCTCCTTGACTAGCGGGAGAGGGGATACGCAGTATTTT
cdr3_aa: CASSSLTSGRGDTQYF
v_call: TRBV13
clone_size: -
d_call: TRBD2
j_call: TRBJ2-3